The clone carrying this T cell receptor (beta chain) was seen a few times. Its antigen is unidentified. For TCR, cDNA came from 5'RACE template switching, which added a universal primer site and UMIs. TCRdb called the 5' RACE reads again in MiXCR, with one record for every CDR3 protein. The data show 180,000 or so distinct CDR3 sequences, with approximately 11% seen just once and approximately 34% held by the top ten. This record comes from a study of T cells after yellow fever vaccination. Whole-study results and caveats: Subsequent to the booster, the majority of primary-vaccination clones reappeared (96% CD4, approximately 90% CD8). Researchers noted that a small share of clonotypes showed up in both CD4 and CD8 compartments. Researchers cautioned that FACS-sorted repertoires could harbor abundant clonotypes contaminating from the bulk population.

CDR3 length equals 17 residues. V lost 0 bases, J lost 5 bases, and 19 bases lay in between. Germline CDR1 MGHRA, CDR2 YSYEKL. This chain joins TRBV4-1 and TRBJ2-5; D assignment may be TRBD1 or TRBD2 (6 bases each). This material consisted of CD8+ T cells sorted from PBMCs, taken 15 days after the yellow fever booster vaccination. This receptor was taken from a man between 18 and 29 years old who received the YFV17D yellow fever vaccine. The CDR3 coding sequence is TGCGCCAGCAGCCAAGATCTCGCCCGGGGGCGTCGGGAGACCCAGTACTTC. This gives the protein CASSQDLARGRRETQYF.